This T cell receptor beta chain was documented in a study of blood T cell repertoires in COVID-19. Study in general: Samples taken during acute and convalescent COVID-19 were collected in the United States, Italy and Spain. In each case, the material was cDNA or gDNA derived from T cells, B-cell-depleted T cells, or PBMCs.

V lost 0 bases to trimming and J lost 1 base, with 4 bases between them. CDR1 and CDR2 from the germline V gene are MGHRA and YSYEKL. This CDR3 contains 13 residues. Original data processing: Estimation of nucleated cell counts relied on the amplification of reference gene primers. TCRdb's table, derived via immunoSEQ multiplex PCR, lists solely in-frame clones and lacks some. V and J calls and clone size are as listed in that table; D and trimming were resolved from the DNA. This table has hundreds of thousands of clones, more than 75% appearing once. This sequence originates from a woman aged 45-59 years with active or convalescent COVID-19. Sequencing was done on a sample of peripheral blood. The chain links TRBV4-1 to TRBJ2-7; no clear D gene. CDR3 coding DNA: TGCGCCAGCAGCCAAGATTCTTCCTACGAGCAGTACTTC. Translated: CASSQDSSYEQYF.